This entry lists 16 T cell receptor beta chains sequenced from one sample in a study of blood T cells in healthy people across ages. A second PCR, run for about 6 to 11 cycles, used a sample-barcoded 5' primer plus a J-beta primer mix. MiXCR, applied by TCRdb to the 5' RACE reads, yields one record per CDR3 protein. The data show about 760,000 distinct CDR3 sequences, roughly 25% seen once. The sample was also reused in another study, on T cells of mothers and their children.

The sample comprised blood. Receptor source: a boy aged 5-17 years in good health.

This chain links TRBV28 with TRBJ1-2; D ambiguous. V shed 4 bases and J shed 1 base, with 25 bases lying between them. The length of the CDR3 is 19 residues. CDR1 and CDR2 (germline): MDHEN, SYDVKM. CDR3 residues: CASSSSAPHSFRSNYGYTF. CDR3 DNA sequence: TGTGCCAGCAGTTCCTCGGCCCCTCACTCTTTCAGGAGTAACTATGGCTACACCTTC.

The genes are TRBV29-1 and TRBJ2-5; 12 positions agree with TRBD1. The CDR3 covers 16 residues. The V gene's germline CDR1 is SQVTM and CDR2 ANQGSEA. V lost 1 base, J lost 5 bases, and 8 bases stayed unmatched. In nucleotides, the CDR3 is TGCAGCGTTGAAGGTGTAGGGACAGGGGGCGAGGAGACCCAGTACTTC. Translation: CSVEGVGTGGEETQYF.

This chain links TRBV4-1 with TRBJ2-5, with D unclear. Trimming pared 0 bases from V and 7 bases from J, leaving 18 bases between. Germline lookup yields CDR1 MGHRA and CDR2 YSYEKL. The CDR3 loop spans 16 amino acids. Here the CDR3 DNA reads TGCGCCAGCAGCCAAGATCTGAGGACGGATAGGCGGACCCAGTACTTC. Translation: CASSQDLRTDRRTQYF.

Worth noting for this clonotype: This may come from a read error, since a much larger clone is one base off. The chain employs TRBV20-1 and TRBJ2-3; D not certain. Deletions cut 0 bases from V and 4 bases from J, with 20 bases between. The length of the CDR3 is 17 residues. CDR1 is DFQATT and CDR2 is SNEGSKA in the germline V gene (reference sequence). CDR3 protein: CSARDAPERVIPDTQYF. The CDR3 nucleotides are TGCAGTGCTAGAGATGCGCCCGAGCGCGTTATACCAGATACGCAGTATTTT.

The chain uses TRBV28 and TRBJ2-2; a possible D gene is TRBD1 (6 bases). Trimming pared 10 bases from V and 5 bases from J, leaving 17 bases between. The CDR3 runs to 14 residues. Germline-derived CDR1 and CDR2 are MDHEN and SYDVKM. CDR3 DNA sequence: TGTGCCAACAAGGGAAAGGGGGAGACCGGGGAGCTGTTTTTT. The encoded protein is CANKGKGETGELFF.

The chain has TRBV7-9 and TRBJ2-5, with D perhaps TRBD2 (6 bases). TRBJ2-7 explains the end of the DNA better; the J call may be wrong. CDR1 is SEHNR, CDR2 FQNEAQ, per germline (reference sequence). This CDR3 has 16 residues. The CDR3 loop is CASSPQVGGSAYEQYF. CDR3 bases: TGTGCCAGCAGCCCACAGGTTGGGGGGAGCGCCTACGAGCAGTACTTC.

This clonotype was seen a few times. The chain employs TRBV5-1 and TRBJ2-5; a weak D match, TRBD1 (5 bases). The ends were cut back, 2 bases at V and 0 bases at J, with 11 bases in the middle. The CDR3 sequence is 15 residues long. CDR1 is SGHRS, CDR2 YFSETQ, per germline. The CDR3 coding sequence is TGCGCCAGCAGCTTCAGGGTCCCCCACCAAGAGACCCAGTACTTC. As protein: CASSFRVPHQETQYF.

This clonotype has only a few counts. The germline gene is not matched at one end of the junction; a read error may be the cause. This chain joins TRBV4-1 and TRBJ1-4; D possibly corresponds to TRBD1 (6 bases). Germline CDR1 and CDR2: MGHRA and YSYEKL. There are 13 residues in the CDR3. The CDR3 sequence: CASSQVVEQGKIF. CDR3 sequence (DNA): TGCGCCAGCAGTCAAGTCGTTGAACAGGGCAAAATTTTT.

This clonotype was counted between two and nine times. The J gene is TRBJ2-4, the V gene TRBV6-5, with 7 bases matching TRBD1. The V and J ends lost 2 bases and 6 bases, in that order; junction bases with no gene match: 4. The CDR3 has 14 residues. Germline CDR1 reads MNHEY; CDR2 reads SVGAGI. In DNA, the CDR3 is TGTGCCAGCAGTTACACAGGGGATTCAAACATTCAGTACTTC. Amino acid sequence: CASSYTGDSNIQYF.

In this sample, this clonotype turned up a few times. The chain is built from TRBV7-6 and TRBJ2-7; 8 bases align to TRBD1. The CDR3 extends over 14 amino acids. V dropped 4 bases and J dropped 5; count of bases not matched to a gene: 7. Germline V gives CDR1 SGHVS, CDR2 FNYEAQ. The CDR3 sequence: CASSSMDRENEQYF. DNA for the CDR3: TGTGCCAGCAGCTCCATGGACAGGGAAAACGAGCAGTACTTC.

V is TRBV7-4 and J is TRBJ2-1; a weak D match, TRBD1 (6 bases). CDR1 and CDR2 (germline): SGHVT, SQSDAQ. The CDR3 has 16 residues. V lost 5 bases and J lost 4, with 18 bases in between. The CDR3 loop reads CASSVSQGSYYNEQFF. The CDR3 DNA reads TGTGCCAGCAGCGTGTCGCAGGGGTCCTATTACAATGAGCAGTTCTTC.

Worth noting for this clonotype: A read error may produce the germline difference seen at one junction end. The rearrangement uses TRBV20-1 and TRBJ2-7, with 9 bases that match TRBD2. This CDR3 comprises 12 residues. The germline gives CDR1 DFQATT, CDR2 SNEGSKA (reference sequence). The CDR3 here is CCASGTSYEQYF. Written as DNA, the CDR3 is TGCTGTGCTAGCGGGACATCCTACGAGCAGTACTTC.

The chain recombines TRBV10-3 with TRBJ1-5; D gene uncertain. This CDR3 contains 15 residues. Germline CDR1 is ENHRY and CDR2 is SYGVKD. Trimming took 1 base from V and 0 from J, leaving 7 bases between them. The CDR3, as DNA: TGTGCCATCAGTGAGTTCGCAGATAGCAATCAGCCCCAGCATTTT. Its translation: CAISEFADSNQPQHF.

V and J are TRBV12-3 or TRBV12-4 and TRBJ2-1, with D maybe TRBD1 (6 bases). V gave up 3 bases and J gave up 4 bases, with 13 bases separating them. The CDR3 is 15 amino acids. This CDR3 is CASSFLPGHYNEQFF. The CDR3 nucleotides are TGTGCCAGCAGTTTCCTTCCGGGACATTACAATGAGCAGTTCTTC.

The chain employs TRBV10-3 and TRBJ1-6; no definite D call. Germline CDR1 reads ENHRY; CDR2 reads SYGVKD. The V end lost 3 bases, the J end lost 4 bases, and 16 bases lay between the germline ends. There are 17 residues in the CDR3. The CDR3 is CAISDVRTLSYNSPLHF. DNA for the CDR3: TGTGCCATCAGTGATGTCCGGACCCTTTCGTATAATTCACCCCTCCACTTT.

The chain carries TRBV24-1 and TRBJ2-1, with a possible D match to TRBD1 (5 bases). The CDR3 is 12 residues long. CDR1 and CDR2 from the germline V gene are KGHDR and SFDVKD. The germline V and J ends were trimmed by 5 bases and 5 bases, with 6 bases remaining between them. In DNA, the CDR3 is TGTGCCACCAGTGGCAGGGACAATGAGCAGTTCTTC. Translated, it gives CATSGRDNEQFF.